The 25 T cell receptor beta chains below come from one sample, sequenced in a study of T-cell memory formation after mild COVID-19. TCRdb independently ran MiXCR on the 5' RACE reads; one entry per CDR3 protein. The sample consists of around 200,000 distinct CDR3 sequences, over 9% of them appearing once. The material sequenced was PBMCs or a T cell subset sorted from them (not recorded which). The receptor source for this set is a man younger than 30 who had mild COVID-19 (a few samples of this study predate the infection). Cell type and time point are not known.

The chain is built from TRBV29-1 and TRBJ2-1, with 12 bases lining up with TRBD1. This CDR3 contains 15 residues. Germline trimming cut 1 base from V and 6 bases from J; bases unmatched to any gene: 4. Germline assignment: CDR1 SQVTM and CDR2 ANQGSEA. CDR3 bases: TGCAGCGTTGAAGTTGGGACAGGGGGCCCCAATGAGCAGTTCTTC. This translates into CSVEVGTGGPNEQFF.

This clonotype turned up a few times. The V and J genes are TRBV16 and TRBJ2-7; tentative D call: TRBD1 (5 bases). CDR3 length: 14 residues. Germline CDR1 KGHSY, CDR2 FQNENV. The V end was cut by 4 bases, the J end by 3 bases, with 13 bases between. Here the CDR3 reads CASSPDLGDYEQYV. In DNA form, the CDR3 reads TGTGCCAGCAGCCCCGACCTAGGGGACTACGAGCAGTACGTC.

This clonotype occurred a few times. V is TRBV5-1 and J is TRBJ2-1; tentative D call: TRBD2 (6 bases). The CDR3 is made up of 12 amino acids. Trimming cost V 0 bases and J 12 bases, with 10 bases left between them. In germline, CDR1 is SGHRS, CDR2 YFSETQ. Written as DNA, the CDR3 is TGCGCCAGCAGCTTGGGACTAGATGGGCAGTTCTTC. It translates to CASSLGLDGQFF.

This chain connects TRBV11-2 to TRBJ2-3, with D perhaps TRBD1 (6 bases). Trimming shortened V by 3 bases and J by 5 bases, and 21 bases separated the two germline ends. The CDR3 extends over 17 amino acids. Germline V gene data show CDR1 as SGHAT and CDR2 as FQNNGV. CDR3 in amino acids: CASSLTVRGPGGDTQYF. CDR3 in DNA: TGTGCCAGCAGCTTGACGGTCAGGGGCCCTGGAGGAGATACGCAGTATTTT.

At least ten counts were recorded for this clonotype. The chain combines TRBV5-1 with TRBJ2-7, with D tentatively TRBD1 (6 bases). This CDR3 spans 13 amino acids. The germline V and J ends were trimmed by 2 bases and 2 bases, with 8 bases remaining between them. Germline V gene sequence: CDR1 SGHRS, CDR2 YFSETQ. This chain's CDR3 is CASSLGTPYEQYF. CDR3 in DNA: TGCGCCAGCAGCTTAGGGACACCCTACGAGCAGTACTTC.

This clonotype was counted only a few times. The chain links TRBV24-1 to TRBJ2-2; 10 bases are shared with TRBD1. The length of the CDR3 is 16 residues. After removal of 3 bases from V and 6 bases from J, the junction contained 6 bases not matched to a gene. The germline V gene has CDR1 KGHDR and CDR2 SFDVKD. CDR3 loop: CATSDPTGGRSGELFF. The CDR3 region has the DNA TGTGCCACCAGTGATCCGACAGGGGGCCGGTCCGGGGAGCTGTTTTTT.

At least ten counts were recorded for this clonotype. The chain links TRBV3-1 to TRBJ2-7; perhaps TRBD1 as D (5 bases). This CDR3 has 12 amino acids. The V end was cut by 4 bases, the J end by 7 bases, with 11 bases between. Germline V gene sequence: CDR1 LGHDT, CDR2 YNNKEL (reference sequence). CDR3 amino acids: CASSPGRGEQYV. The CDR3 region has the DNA TGTGCCAGCAGCCCAGGGCGTGGGGAGCAGTACGTC.

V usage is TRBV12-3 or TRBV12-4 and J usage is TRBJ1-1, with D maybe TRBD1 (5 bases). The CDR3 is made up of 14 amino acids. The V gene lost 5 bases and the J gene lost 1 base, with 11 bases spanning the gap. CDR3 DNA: TGTGCCAGCAGTGTGGGGGTCCCGAACACTGAAGCTTTCTTT. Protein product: CASSVGVPNTEAFF.

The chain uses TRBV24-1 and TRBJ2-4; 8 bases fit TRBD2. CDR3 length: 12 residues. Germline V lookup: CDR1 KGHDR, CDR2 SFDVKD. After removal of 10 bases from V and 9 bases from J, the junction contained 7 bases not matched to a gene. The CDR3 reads CATSGRVGIQYF. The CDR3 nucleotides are TGTGCCACGTCCGGGAGGGTTGGCATTCAGTACTTC.

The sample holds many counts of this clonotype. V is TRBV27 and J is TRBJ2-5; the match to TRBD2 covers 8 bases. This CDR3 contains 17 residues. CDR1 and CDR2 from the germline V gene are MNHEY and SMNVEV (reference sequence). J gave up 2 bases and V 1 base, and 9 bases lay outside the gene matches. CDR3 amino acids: CASSLFARGGKQETQYF. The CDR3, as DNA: TGTGCCAGCAGTTTATTCGCCCGGGGGGGGAAACAAGAGACCCAGTACTTC.

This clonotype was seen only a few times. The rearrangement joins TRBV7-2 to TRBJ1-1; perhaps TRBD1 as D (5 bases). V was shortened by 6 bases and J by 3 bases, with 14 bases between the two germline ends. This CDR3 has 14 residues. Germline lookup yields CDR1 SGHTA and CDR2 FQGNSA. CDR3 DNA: TGTGCCAGCAGTCCAAGCAGGGACCACACTGAAGCTTTCTTT. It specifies CASSPSRDHTEAFF.

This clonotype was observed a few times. The CDR3: CASSLGGDVDTQYF. As DNA, the CDR3 is TGTGCCAGCAGCTTAGGGGGGGACGTGGATACGCAGTATTTT. The chain carries TRBV7-2 and TRBJ2-3, with TRBD2 as a possible D gene (6 bases). The CDR3 is 14 amino acids. V was trimmed by 1 base and J by 6 bases, leaving 11 bases between them. Germline CDR1 SGHTA, CDR2 FQGNSA.

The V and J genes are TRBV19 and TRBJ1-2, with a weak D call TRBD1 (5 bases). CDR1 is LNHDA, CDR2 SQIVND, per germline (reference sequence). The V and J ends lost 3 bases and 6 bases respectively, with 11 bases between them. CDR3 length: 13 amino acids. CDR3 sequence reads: CASSIWQQDGYTF. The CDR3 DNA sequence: TGTGCCAGTAGTATTTGGCAACAGGATGGCTACACCTTC.

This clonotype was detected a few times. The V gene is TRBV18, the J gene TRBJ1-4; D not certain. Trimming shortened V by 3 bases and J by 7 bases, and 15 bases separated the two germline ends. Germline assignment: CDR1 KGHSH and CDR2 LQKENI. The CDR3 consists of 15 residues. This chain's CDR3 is CASSPPRGLGEKLFF. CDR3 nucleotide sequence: TGTGCCAGCTCACCCCCGCGTGGCTTGGGTGAAAAACTGTTTTTT.

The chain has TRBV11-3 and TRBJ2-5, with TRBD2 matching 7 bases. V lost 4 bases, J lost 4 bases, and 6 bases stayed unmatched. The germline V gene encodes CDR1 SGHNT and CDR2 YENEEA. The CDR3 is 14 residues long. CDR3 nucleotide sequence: TGTGCCAGCAGCTCTGCGGGGGAAGGAGAGACCCAGTACTTC. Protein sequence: CASSSAGEGETQYF.

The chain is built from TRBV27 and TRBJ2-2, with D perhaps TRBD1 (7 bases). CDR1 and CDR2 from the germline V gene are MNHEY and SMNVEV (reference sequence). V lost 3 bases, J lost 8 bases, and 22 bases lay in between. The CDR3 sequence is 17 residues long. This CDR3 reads CASSFVPGGRGEGELFF. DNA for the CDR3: TGTGCCAGCAGTTTCGTGCCAGGGGGGCGCGGGGAGGGGGAGCTGTTTTTT.

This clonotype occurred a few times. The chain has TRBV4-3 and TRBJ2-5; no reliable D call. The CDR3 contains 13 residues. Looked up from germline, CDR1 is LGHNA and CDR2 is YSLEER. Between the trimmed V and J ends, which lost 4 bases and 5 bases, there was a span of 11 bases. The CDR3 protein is CASSPEVAETQYF. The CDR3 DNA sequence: TGCGCCAGCAGCCCAGAAGTGGCGGAGACCCAGTACTTC.

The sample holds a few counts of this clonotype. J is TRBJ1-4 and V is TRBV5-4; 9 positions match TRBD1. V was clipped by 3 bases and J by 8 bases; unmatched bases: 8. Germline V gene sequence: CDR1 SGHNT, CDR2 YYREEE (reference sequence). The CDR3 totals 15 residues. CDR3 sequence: CASSYRQGVGEKLFF. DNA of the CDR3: TGTGCCAGCAGCTACCGACAGGGGGTAGGAGAAAAACTGTTTTTT.

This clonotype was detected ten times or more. The CDR3 sequence: CASSLEAGSTEAFF. The CDR3 DNA is TGCGCCAGCAGCTTGGAGGCAGGGAGCACTGAAGCTTTCTTT. V usage is TRBV5-1 and J usage is TRBJ1-1; D might be TRBD1 (5 bases). Germline-derived CDR1 and CDR2 are SGHRS and YFSETQ. The germline V and J ends were trimmed by 0 bases and 4 bases, with 10 bases remaining between them. The CDR3 length is 14 residues.

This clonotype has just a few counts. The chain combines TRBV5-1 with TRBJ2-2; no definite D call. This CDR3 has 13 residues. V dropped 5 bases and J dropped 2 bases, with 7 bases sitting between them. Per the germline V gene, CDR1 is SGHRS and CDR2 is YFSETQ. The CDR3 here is CASSPANTGELFF. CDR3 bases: TGCGCCAGCAGTCCGGCAAACACCGGGGAGCTGTTTTTT.

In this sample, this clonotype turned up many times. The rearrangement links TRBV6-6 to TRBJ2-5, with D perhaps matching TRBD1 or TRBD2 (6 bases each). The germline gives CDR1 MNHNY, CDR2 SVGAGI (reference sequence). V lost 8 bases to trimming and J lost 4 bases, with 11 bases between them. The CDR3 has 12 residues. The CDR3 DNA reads TGTGCCAGCTGCAGGGGAGGAGAGACCCAGTACTTC. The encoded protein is CASCRGGETQYF.

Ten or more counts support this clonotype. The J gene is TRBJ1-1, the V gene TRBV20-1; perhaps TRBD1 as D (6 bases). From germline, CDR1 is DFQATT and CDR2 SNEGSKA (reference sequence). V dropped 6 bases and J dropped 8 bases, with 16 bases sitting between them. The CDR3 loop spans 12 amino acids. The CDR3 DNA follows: TGCAGTGCCGACCCAGGCGGGACAGAAGCTTTCTTT. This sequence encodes CSADPGGTEAFF.

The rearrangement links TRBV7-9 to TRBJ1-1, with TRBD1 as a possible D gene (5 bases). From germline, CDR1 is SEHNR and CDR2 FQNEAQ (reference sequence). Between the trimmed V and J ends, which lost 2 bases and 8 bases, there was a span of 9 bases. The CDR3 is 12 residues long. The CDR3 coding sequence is TGTGCCAGCAGCTTAAAAGCAGGGGAAGCTTTCTTT. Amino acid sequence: CASSLKAGEAFF.

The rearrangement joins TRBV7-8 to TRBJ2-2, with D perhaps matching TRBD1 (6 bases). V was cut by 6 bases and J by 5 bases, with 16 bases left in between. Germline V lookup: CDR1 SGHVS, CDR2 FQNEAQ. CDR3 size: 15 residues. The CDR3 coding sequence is TGTGCCAGCAGACCCAGGGGCCGCCGGACCGGGGAGCTGTTTTTT. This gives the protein CASRPRGRRTGELFF.

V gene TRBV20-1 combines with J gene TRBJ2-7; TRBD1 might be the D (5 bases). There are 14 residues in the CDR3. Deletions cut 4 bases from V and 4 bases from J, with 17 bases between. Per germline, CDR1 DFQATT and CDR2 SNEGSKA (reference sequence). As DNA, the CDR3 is TGCAGTGCTATATCGAATCAGGGTTCTTACGAGCAGTACGTC. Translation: CSAISNQGSYEQYV.